The 25 T cell receptor beta chains below all came from one sample that was sequenced in a study of radiotherapy plus CTLA-4 blockade in lung cancer. Sequencing was performed with immunoSEQ multiplex PCR; in TCRdb, only in-frame clones are kept and a portion is missing. The repertoire holds approximately 95,000 clones, with 82% as singletons. The sequencing used peripheral blood, collected from a patient treated with radiotherapy plus ipilimumab. Receptor source: a human donor with non-small cell lung cancer who had a partial response to radiotherapy plus ipilimumab.

J is TRBJ2-1 and V is TRBV18, with a tentative D call TRBD2 (6 bases). Germline CDR1 is KGHSH and CDR2 is LQKENI. Trimming pared 6 bases from V and 10 bases from J, leaving 16 bases between. This CDR3 has 13 amino acids. The chain's CDR3 is CASSPGLRVEQFF. In DNA form, the CDR3 reads TGTGCCAGCTCGCCGGGACTCCGGGTAGAGCAGTTCTTC.

This sequence joins TRBV27 and TRBJ2-5; no reliable D call. V was trimmed by 0 bases and J by 2 bases, leaving 7 bases between them. This CDR3 contains 14 residues. The V gene's germline CDR1 is MNHEY and CDR2 SMNVEV (reference sequence). As DNA, the CDR3 is TGTGCCAGCAGTTTATCGGCAGATCAAGAGACCCAGTACTTC. Translating it yields CASSLSADQETQYF.

V and J are TRBV4-3 and TRBJ2-1; D may be TRBD2 (5 bases). Germline V gene lookup returns CDR1 LGHNA and CDR2 YSLEER. Between the trimmed V and J ends, which lost 3 bases and 3 bases, there was a span of 9 bases. CDR3 size: 14 residues. The CDR3 sequence: CASSQTTNYNEQFF. CDR3 nucleotide sequence: TGCGCCAGCAGCCAGACGACTAACTACAATGAGCAGTTCTTC.

This clone appeared a few times. This chain joins TRBV5-1 and TRBJ2-1; 7 nucleotides align to TRBD1. The V gene end was trimmed by 0 bases and the J gene end by 2 bases; junction bases not matched to a gene: 8. Germline V lookup: CDR1 SGHRS, CDR2 YFSETQ. This CDR3 contains 17 residues. CDR3 DNA: TGCGCCAGCAGCTTGGCTGTGACAGGGAACCCCTACAATGAGCAGTTCTTC. Amino acid sequence: CASSLAVTGNPYNEQFF.

The rearrangement joins TRBV6-4 to TRBJ2-2; weak D call: TRBD1 (5 bases). Germline assignment: CDR1 MRHNA and CDR2 SNTAGT. V shed 0 bases and J shed 2 bases, with 10 bases lying between them. The CDR3 loop spans 16 amino acids. CDR3 DNA sequence: TGTGCCAGCAGTGACTCCAAAAGGGGAAACACCGGGGAGCTGTTTTTT. Residues: CASSDSKRGNTGELFF.

This chain uses TRBV30 with TRBJ1-1, with TRBD1 identical over 9 bases. The CDR3 is 16 residues long. V lost 3 bases to trimming and J lost 0 bases; unmatched junction nucleotides: 8. Per germline, CDR1 GTSNPN and CDR2 SVGIG (reference sequence). The CDR3 nucleotides are TGTGCCTGGAGGCAGACAGGGGGTTATATGAACACTGAAGCTTTCTTT. It codes for CAWRQTGGYMNTEAFF.

J is TRBJ2-1 and V is TRBV19; 9 nucleotides agree with TRBD2. Germline assignment: CDR1 LNHDA and CDR2 SQIVND (reference sequence). This CDR3 has 15 amino acids. V was clipped by 1 base and J by 6 bases; unmatched bases: 4. CDR3 region: CASSIGTSEGNEQFF. The CDR3 DNA sequence: TGTGCCAGTAGTATAGGGACTAGCGAGGGCAATGAGCAGTTCTTC.

The V and J genes are TRBV5-4 and TRBJ2-3; 14 bases align to TRBD2. Germline V lookup: CDR1 SGHNT, CDR2 YYREEE (reference sequence). V lost 1 base to trimming and J lost 6 bases; unmatched junction nucleotides: 1. The CDR3 totals 15 residues. In DNA form, the CDR3 reads TGTGCCAGCAGCTTGCGACTAGCGGGAGGGGATACGCAGTATTTT. Translating gives CASSLRLAGGDTQYF.

J is TRBJ2-1 and V is TRBV9; D might be TRBD2 (6 bases). V lost 3 bases, J lost 2 bases, and 12 bases lay in between. The CDR3 length is 15 residues. Looked up from germline, CDR1 is SGDLS and CDR2 is YYNGEE. CDR3 DNA: TGTGCCAGCAGCGCAAGGAGGGCCGCCTACAATGAGCAGTTCTTC. It is translated as CASSARRAAYNEQFF.

This chain connects TRBV18 to TRBJ2-4, with D perhaps matching TRBD1 (6 bases). Trimming removed 10 bases at V and 0 bases at J, with 19 bases between. The CDR3 covers 16 residues. Germline CDR1 is KGHSH and CDR2 is LQKENI. The CDR3 DNA reads as TGTGCCAACCACAGGGAGAGGGGCTTAGCCAAAAACATTCAGTACTTC. As protein: CANHRERGLAKNIQYF.

This chain joins TRBV5-4 and TRBJ2-3; D is undetermined. Germline loops: CDR1 SGHNT, CDR2 YYREEE (reference sequence). The CDR3 spans 15 residues. V was clipped by 1 base and J by 2 bases, with 11 bases between them. CDR3 coding DNA: TGTGCCAGCAGCTTGTTTACCAGTGTCACAGATACGCAGTATTTT. Translation: CASSLFTSVTDTQYF.

The V and J genes are TRBV5-4 and TRBJ2-1, with 7 bases lining up with TRBD1. The CDR3 sequence is 10 residues long. In germline, CDR1 is SGHNT, CDR2 YYREEE (reference sequence). The CDR3 reads CVYTGESQFF. CDR3 DNA sequence: TGTGTCTACACAGGGGAATCGCAGTTCTTC.

This clone has more than one count but fewer than ten. J is TRBJ1-3 and V is TRBV30; 8 nucleotides line up with TRBD1. This CDR3 is built from 14 residues. Germline CDR1 GTSNPN, CDR2 SVGIG (reference sequence). J gave up 2 bases and V 2 bases, and 2 bases lay outside the gene matches. The CDR3 here is CAWSLDRAGNTIYF. The CDR3 DNA reads as TGTGCCTGGAGTTTGGACAGGGCTGGAAACACCATATATTTT. Filled out from reference TRBV30 and TRBJ1-3, the complete variable domain reads SQTIHQWPATLVQPVGSPLSLECTVEGTSNPNLYWYRQAAGRGLQLLFYSVGIGQISSEVPQNLSASRPQDRQFILSSKKLLLSDSGFYLCAWSLDRAGNTIYFGEGSWLTVV.

This clone has only a few counts. This CDR3 reads CASSPAGTSSYNEQFF. The CDR3 nucleotides are TGTGCCAGCAGCCCGGCCGGGACTAGCTCCTACAATGAGCAGTTCTTC. The chain couples TRBV7-2 to TRBJ2-1; 8 bases match TRBD2. The CDR3 has 16 amino acids. The V and J ends lost 5 bases and 0 bases, in that order; junction bases with no gene match: 6. Germline CDR1 and CDR2: SGHTA and FQGNSA.

The table lists this clone with a count of one. The CDR3, as DNA: TGTGCCAGCAGCTTAGTACAGGGAAACTATGGCTACACCTTC. This sequence encodes CASSLVQGNYGYTF. This chain joins TRBV7-2 and TRBJ1-2, with D possibly TRBD1 on 6 matching bases. There are 14 residues in the CDR3. V was shortened by 1 base and J by 2 bases, with 8 bases between the two germline ends. The V gene's germline CDR1 is SGHTA and CDR2 FQGNSA.

The J gene is TRBJ2-7, the V gene TRBV6-5, with a possible D match to TRBD2 (6 bases). In germline, CDR1 is MNHEY, CDR2 SVGAGI. V lost 0 bases and J 1 base, leaving 7 bases between the germline ends. The CDR3 length is 14 residues. As DNA, the CDR3 is TGTGCCAGCAGTTACTCGACTAGTTCCTACGAGCAGTACTTC. It translates to CASSYSTSSYEQYF.

The chain employs TRBV14 and TRBJ2-2; D not certain. CDR1 SGHDN and CDR2 FVKESK come from the germline V gene. The V and J ends lost 3 bases and 7 bases respectively, with 15 bases between them. There are 15 residues in the CDR3. The CDR3 DNA sequence: TGTGCCAGCAGCCAGTATTCCGGTTCGTACGGGGAGCTGTTTTTT. This encodes CASSQYSGSYGELFF.

The gene calls are TRBV7-8 and TRBJ2-5; tentatively, D is TRBD1 (6 bases). CDR3 length equals 14 residues. The ends were cut back, 1 base at V and 1 base at J, with 7 bases in the middle. The germline CDR1 and CDR2 sequences are SGHVS and FQNEAQ. The CDR3 loop reads CASSLGTAQETQYF. In nucleotides, the CDR3 is TGTGCCAGCAGCTTAGGGACAGCCCAAGAGACCCAGTACTTC.

In its sample, this clone was seen a few times. The chain uses TRBV9 and TRBJ2-2; TRBD2 matches at 8 bases. Germline-derived CDR1 and CDR2 are SGDLS and YYNGEE. V was clipped by 0 bases and J by 5 bases; unmatched bases: 6. The CDR3 is made up of 16 amino acids. The CDR3 DNA sequence: TGTGCCAGCAGCGTAGAAAGCGGGAGACAGACCGGGGAGCTGTTTTTT. This codes for CASSVESGRQTGELFF. The variable domain in full, completed from reference TRBV9 and TRBJ2-2, reads DSGVTQTPKHLITATGQRVTLRCSPRSGDLSVYWYQQSLDQGLQFLIQYYNGEERAKGNILERFSAQQFPDLHSELNLSSLELGDSALYFCASSVESGRQTGELFFGEGSRLTVL.

The chain recombines TRBV5-1 with TRBJ2-7; 7 positions match TRBD2. Germline CDR1 reads SGHRS; CDR2 reads YFSETQ. V lost 3 bases and J lost 6; bases outside the gene matches: 12. The CDR3 runs 15 residues. The CDR3 DNA is TGCGCCAGCAGCTCCCTTGGGGGGGAGGGGCTCGAGCAGTACTTC. Its translation is CASSSLGGEGLEQYF.

This clone appeared a few times. The rearrangement uses TRBV6-5 and TRBJ2-7; TRBD1 agrees at 10 bases. This CDR3 is 14 amino acids long. J gave up 6 bases and V 8 bases, and 10 bases lay outside the gene matches. Per the germline V gene, CDR1 is MNHEY and CDR2 is SVGAGI. The CDR3 sequence: CASERDRGRSEQYF. DNA for the CDR3: TGTGCCAGCGAAAGGGACAGGGGACGTTCCGAGCAGTACTTC.

V gene TRBV28 combines with J gene TRBJ1-5, with 9 bases identical to TRBD1. The CDR3 is 17 amino acids. The germline CDR1 and CDR2 sequences are MDHEN and SYDVKM. Trimming took 6 bases from V and 0 from J; bases not matched to a gene: 9. CDR3 loop: CASSRLRTGASNQPQHF. In DNA, the CDR3 is TGTGCCAGCAGCCGACTTCGGACAGGGGCTAGCAATCAGCCCCAGCATTTT.

Only a few counts were recorded for this clone. V is TRBV6-1 and J is TRBJ1-2, with D perhaps matching TRBD1 (6 bases). CDR3 length: 13 amino acids. Trimming stripped 4 bases from V and 0 bases from J, with 6 bases between. Germline CDR1 reads MNHNS; CDR2 reads SASEGT. CDR3 coding DNA: TGTGCCAGCAGTGGGACAGCTAACTATGGCTACACCTTC. Translation: CASSGTANYGYTF.

The chain couples TRBV25-1 to TRBJ2-1; maybe TRBD1 (5 bases). This CDR3 is built from 13 residues. Germline lookup yields CDR1 MGHDK and CDR2 SYGVNS. V was clipped by 3 bases and J by 5 bases, with 8 bases between them. In nucleotides, the CDR3 is TGTGCCAGCAGTGATAGCAGGGACAATGAGCAGTTCTTC. Its protein is CASSDSRDNEQFF.

V and J are TRBV2 and TRBJ2-3; TRBD2 aligns across 14 bases. This CDR3 has 18 residues. Trimming cost V 8 bases and J 2 bases; bases outside gene matches: 12. Germline V CDR1 and CDR2: SNHLY, FYNNEI. Here the CDR3 DNA reads TGTGCCAGCCATTCCGGGACTAGCGGGAGCGTTTACACAGATACGCAGTATTTT. Protein sequence: CASHSGTSGSVYTDTQYF.